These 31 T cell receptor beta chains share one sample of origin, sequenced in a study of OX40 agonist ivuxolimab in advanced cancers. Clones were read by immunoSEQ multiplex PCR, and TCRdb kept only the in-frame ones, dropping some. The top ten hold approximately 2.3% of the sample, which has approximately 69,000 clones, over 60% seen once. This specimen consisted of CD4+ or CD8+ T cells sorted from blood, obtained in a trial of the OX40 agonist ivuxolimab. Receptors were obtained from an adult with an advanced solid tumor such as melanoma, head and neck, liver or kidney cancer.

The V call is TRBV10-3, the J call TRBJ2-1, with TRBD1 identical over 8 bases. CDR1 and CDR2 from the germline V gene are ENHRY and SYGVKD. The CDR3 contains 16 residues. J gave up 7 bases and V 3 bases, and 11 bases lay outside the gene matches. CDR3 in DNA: TGTGCCATCAGTGATCAGGGGGCGCTTCTAGGGAATGAGCAGTTCTTC. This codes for CAISDQGALLGNEQFF.

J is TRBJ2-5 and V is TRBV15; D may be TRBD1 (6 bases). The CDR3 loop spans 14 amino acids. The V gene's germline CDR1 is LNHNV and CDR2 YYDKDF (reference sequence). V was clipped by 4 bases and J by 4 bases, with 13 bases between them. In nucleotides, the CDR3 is TGTGCCACCAGCACCACCCGACAGGTAGAGACCCAGTACTTC. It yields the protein CATSTTRQVETQYF.

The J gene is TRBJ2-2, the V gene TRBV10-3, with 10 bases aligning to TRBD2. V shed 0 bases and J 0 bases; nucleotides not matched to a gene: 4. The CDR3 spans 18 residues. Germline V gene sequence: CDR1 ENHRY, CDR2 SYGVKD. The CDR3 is CAISESLGLASNTGELFF. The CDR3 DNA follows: TGTGCCATCAGTGAGTCTTTGGGACTAGCGTCGAACACCGGGGAGCTGTTTTTT.

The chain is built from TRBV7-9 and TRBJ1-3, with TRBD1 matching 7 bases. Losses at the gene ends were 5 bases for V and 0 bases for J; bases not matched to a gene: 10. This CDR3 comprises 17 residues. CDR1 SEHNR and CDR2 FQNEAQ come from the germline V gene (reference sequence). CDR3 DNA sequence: TGTGCCAGCAGCCCAAGGGGGACAGCACCCTCTGGAAACACCATATATTTT. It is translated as CASSPRGTAPSGNTIYF.

Here the CDR3 reads CASSSTGVLIYEQYF. The CDR3 region has the DNA TGTGCCAGCAGTTCGACAGGGGTCCTGATCTACGAGCAGTACTTC. The rearrangement links TRBV28 to TRBJ2-7, with 8 nucleotides matching TRBD1. CDR1 and CDR2 (germline): MDHEN, SYDVKM. The CDR3 is made up of 15 amino acids. Germline trimming cut 4 bases from V and 3 bases from J; bases unmatched to any gene: 8.

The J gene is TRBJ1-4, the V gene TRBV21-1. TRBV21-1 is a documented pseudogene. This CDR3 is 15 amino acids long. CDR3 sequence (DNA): TGTGCCAGCAGCAAAAGTGCGGCAGGGAGAAAAGGGCTGTTTTTT. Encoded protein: CASSKSAAGRKGLFF.

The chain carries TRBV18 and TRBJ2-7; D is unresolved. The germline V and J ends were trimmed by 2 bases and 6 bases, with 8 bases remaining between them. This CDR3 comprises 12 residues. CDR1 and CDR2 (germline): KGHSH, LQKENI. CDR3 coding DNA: TGTGCCAGCTCACCAAATAATCCCGAGCAGTACTTC. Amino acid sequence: CASSPNNPEQYF. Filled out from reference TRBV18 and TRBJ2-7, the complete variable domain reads NAGVMQNPRHLVRRRGQEARLRCSPMKGHSHVYWYRQLPEEGLKFMVYLQKENIIDESGMPKERFSAEFPKEGPSILRIQQVVRGDSAAYFCASSPNNPEQYFGPGTRLTVT.

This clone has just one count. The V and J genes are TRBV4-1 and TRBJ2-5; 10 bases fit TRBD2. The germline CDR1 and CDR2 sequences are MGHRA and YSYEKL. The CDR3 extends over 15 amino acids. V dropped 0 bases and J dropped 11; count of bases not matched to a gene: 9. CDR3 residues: CASSQELAGSGEQYF. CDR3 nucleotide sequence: TGCGCCAGCAGCCAAGAACTAGCGGGGTCTGGGGAGCAGTACTTC.

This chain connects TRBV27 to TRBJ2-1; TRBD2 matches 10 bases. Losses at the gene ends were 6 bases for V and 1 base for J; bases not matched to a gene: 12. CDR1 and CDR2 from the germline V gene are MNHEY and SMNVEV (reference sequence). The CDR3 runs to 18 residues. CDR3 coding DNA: TGTGCCAGCAGGACCGGGGCTAGCGGGAGATGGTCCTACAATGAGCAGTTCTTC. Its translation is CASRTGASGRWSYNEQFF.

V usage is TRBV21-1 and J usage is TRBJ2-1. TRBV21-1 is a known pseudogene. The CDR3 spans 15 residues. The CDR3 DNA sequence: TGTGCCAGCAGCAGCCAGGGGGGGAAAGACAATGAGCAGTTCTTC. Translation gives CASSSQGGKDNEQFF.

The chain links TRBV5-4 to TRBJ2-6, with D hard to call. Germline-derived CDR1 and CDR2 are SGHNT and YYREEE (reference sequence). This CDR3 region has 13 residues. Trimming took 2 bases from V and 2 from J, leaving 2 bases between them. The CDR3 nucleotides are TGTGCCAGCAGCTTTACTGGGGCCAACGTCCTGACTTTC. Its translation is CASSFTGANVLTF.

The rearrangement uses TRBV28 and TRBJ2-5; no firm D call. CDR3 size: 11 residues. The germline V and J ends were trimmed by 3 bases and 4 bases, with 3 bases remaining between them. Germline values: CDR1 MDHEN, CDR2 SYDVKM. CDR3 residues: CASSFIETQYF. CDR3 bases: TGTGCCAGCAGTTTTATAGAGACCCAGTACTTC.

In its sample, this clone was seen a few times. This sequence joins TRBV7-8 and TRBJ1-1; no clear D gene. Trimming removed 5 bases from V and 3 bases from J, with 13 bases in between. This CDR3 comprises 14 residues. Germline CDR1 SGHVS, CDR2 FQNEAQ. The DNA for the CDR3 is TGTGCCAGCAGCGACCCACACGGATACACTGAAGCTTTCTTT. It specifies CASSDPHGYTEAFF.

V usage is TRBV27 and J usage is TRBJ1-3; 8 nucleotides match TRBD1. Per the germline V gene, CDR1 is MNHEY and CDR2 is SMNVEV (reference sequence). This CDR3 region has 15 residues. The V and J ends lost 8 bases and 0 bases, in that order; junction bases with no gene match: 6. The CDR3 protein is CASGDRPYSGNTIYF. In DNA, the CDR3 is TGTGCCAGCGGGGACAGGCCCTACTCTGGAAACACCATATATTTT.

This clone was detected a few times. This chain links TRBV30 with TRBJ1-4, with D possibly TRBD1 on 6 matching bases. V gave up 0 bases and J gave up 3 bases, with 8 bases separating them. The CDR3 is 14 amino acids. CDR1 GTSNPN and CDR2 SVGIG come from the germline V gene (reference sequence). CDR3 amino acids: CAWSVQGANEKLFF. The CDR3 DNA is TGTGCCTGGAGTGTACAGGGAGCTAATGAAAAACTGTTTTTT.

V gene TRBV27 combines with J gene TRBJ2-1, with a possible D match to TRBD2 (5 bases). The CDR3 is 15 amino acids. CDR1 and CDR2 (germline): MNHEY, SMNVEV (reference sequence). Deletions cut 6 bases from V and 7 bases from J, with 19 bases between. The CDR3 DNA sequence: TGTGCCAGCAGCGTCGGCGGAGGAGTAATTAATGAGCAGTTCTTC. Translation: CASSVGGGVINEQFF.

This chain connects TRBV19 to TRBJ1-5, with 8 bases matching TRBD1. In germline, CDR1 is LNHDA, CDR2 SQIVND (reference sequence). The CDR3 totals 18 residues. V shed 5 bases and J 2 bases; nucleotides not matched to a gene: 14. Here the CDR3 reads CASSPSSIQGGGNQPQHF. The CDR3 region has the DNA TGTGCCAGTAGTCCTAGTAGTATACAGGGGGGAGGCAATCAGCCCCAGCATTTT.

The CDR3, as DNA: TGCGCCAGCAGCTCGGGGACAGCTAAAGAGCAGTACTTC. Translation gives CASSSGTAKEQYF. V gene TRBV10-1 combines with J gene TRBJ2-7; TRBD1 matches at 7 bases. The CDR3 runs to 13 residues. After removal of 6 bases from V and 7 bases from J, the junction contained 9 bases not matched to a gene. CDR1 is WNHNN, CDR2 SYGVQD, per germline (reference sequence).

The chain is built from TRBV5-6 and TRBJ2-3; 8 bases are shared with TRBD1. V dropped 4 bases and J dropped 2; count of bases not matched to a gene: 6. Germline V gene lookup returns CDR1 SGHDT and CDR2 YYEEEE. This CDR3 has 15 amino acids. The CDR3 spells CASSTRTGHTDTQYF. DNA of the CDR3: TGTGCCAGCAGCACGCGGACAGGGCACACAGATACGCAGTATTTT.

In DNA, the CDR3 is TGTGCCAGCAGACCCGGGACAGGGGAGTCAGAGACCCAGTACTTC. Translation: CASRPGTGESETQYF. The chain has TRBV28 and TRBJ2-5; 10 bases agree with TRBD1. Germline lookup yields CDR1 MDHEN and CDR2 SYDVKM. The junction had 8 bases not matched to a gene; V was cut back by 6 bases and J by 4 bases. This CDR3 is built from 15 residues.

The chain's CDR3 is CASSLGGTDYEQYF. CDR3 in DNA: TGTGCCAGCAGCTTAGGAGGGACGGACTACGAGCAGTACTTC. The chain employs TRBV7-6 and TRBJ2-7, with D possibly being TRBD1 or TRBD2 (5 bases each). CDR1 SGHVS and CDR2 FNYEAQ come from the germline V gene. Trimming removed 1 base from V and 3 bases from J, with 10 bases in between. This CDR3 region has 14 residues.

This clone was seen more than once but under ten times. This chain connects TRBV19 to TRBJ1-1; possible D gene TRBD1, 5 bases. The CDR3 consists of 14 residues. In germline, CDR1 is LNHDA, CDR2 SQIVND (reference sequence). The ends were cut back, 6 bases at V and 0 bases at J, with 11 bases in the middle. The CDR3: CASRPQGLNTEAFF. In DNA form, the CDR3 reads TGTGCCAGTAGGCCCCAGGGATTGAACACTGAAGCTTTCTTT. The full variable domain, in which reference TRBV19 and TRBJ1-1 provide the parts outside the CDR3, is DGGITQSPKYLFRKEGQNVTLSCEQNLNHDAMYWYRQDPGQGLRLIYYSQIVNDFQKGDIAEGYSVSREKKESFPLTVTSAQKNPTAFYLCASRPQGLNTEAFFGQGTRLTVV.

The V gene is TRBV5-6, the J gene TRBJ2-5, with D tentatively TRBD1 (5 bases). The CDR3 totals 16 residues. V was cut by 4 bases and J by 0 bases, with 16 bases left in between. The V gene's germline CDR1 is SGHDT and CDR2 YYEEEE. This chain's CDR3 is CASSRSTGQNQETQYF. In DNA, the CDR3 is TGTGCCAGCAGCCGTTCTACCGGACAAAACCAAGAGACCCAGTACTTC.

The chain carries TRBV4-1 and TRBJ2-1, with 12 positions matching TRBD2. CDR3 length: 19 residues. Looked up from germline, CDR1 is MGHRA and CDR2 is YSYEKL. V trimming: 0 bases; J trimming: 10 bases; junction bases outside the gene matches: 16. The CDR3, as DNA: TGCGCCAGCAGCCAAGATATAGGACTAGCGGGACGATTACAATGGGAGCAGTTCTTC. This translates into CASSQDIGLAGRLQWEQFF.

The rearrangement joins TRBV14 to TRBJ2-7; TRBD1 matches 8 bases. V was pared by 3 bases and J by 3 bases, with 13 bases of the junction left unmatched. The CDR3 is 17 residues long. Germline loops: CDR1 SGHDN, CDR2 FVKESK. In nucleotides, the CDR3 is TGTGCCAGCAGCCAGAGCCCCCGACAGGGGCTGAGCTACGAGCAGTACTTC. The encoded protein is CASSQSPRQGLSYEQYF.

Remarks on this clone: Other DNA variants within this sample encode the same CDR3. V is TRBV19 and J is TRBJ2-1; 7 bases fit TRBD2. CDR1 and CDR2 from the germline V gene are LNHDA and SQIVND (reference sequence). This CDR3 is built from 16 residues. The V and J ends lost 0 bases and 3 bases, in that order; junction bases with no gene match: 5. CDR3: CASSIDGGGVYNEQFF. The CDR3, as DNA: TGTGCCAGTAGTATAGACGGGGGAGGGGTCTACAATGAGCAGTTCTTC. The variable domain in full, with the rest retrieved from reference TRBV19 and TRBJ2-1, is DGGITQSPKYLFRKEGQNVTLSCEQNLNHDAMYWYRQDPGQGLRLIYYSQIVNDFQKGDIAEGYSVSREKKESFPLTVTSAQKNPTAFYLCASSIDGGGVYNEQFFGPGTRLTVL.

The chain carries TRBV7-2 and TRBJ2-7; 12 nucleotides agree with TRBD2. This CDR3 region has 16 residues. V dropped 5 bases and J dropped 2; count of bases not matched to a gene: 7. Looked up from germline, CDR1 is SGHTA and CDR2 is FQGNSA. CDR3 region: CASSIRLAGDPYEQYF. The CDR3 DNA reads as TGTGCCAGCAGCATCCGACTAGCGGGAGACCCCTACGAGCAGTACTTC.

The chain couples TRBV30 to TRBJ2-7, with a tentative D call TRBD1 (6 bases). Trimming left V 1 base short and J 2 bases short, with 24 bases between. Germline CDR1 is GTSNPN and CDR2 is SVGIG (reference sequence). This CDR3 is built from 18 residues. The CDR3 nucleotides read TGTGCCTGGAGTGCCCCCACTTTGGGGTACGAGGGGGCCTACGAGCAGTACTTC. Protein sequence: CAWSAPTLGYEGAYEQYF. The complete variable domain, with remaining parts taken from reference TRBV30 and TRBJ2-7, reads SQTIHQWPATLVQPVGSPLSLECTVEGTSNPNLYWYRQAAGRGLQLLFYSVGIGQISSEVPQNLSASRPQDRQFILSSKKLLLSDSGFYLCAWSAPTLGYEGAYEQYFGPGTRLTVT.

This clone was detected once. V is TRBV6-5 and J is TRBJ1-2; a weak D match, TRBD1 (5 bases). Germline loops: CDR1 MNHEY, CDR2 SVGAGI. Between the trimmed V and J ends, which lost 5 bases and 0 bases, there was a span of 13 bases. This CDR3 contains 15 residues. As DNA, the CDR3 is TGTGCCAGCAGTCAGCGACAGAAAGCTAACTATGGCTACACCTTC. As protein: CASSQRQKANYGYTF.

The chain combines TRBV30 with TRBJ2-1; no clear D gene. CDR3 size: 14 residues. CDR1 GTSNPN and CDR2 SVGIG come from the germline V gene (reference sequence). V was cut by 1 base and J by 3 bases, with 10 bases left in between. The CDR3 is CAWSESTVYNEQFF. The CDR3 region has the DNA TGTGCCTGGAGTGAGAGCACGGTCTACAATGAGCAGTTCTTC.

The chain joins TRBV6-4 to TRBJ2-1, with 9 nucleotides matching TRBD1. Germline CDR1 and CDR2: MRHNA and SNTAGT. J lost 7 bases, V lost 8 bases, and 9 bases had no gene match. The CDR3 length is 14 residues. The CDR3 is CASLGDRVGNEQFF. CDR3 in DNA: TGTGCCAGCCTTGGGGACAGGGTGGGGAATGAGCAGTTCTTC.